This paragraph reports one T cell receptor beta chain. The antigen is undetermined. The record originates from a study of molecular identifiers for immune sequencing clone quantification. Per germline, CDR1 SQVTM and CDR2 ANQGSEA. The CDR3 is 13 residues long. The V gene end was trimmed by 4 bases and the J gene end by 3 bases; junction bases not matched to a gene: 3. Study-wide results and limits: Detection of one spiked Jurkat cell's TCR RNA reportedly worked in one million naive cells. Underestimated sizes of highly expanded clones could result from identical TCR molecules that share a barcode.

Bulk TCR library preparation followed previously described methods with listed TCR primers. TCRdb passed the PCR reads through MiXCR, listing each CDR3 protein once. The data show roughly 65,000 distinct CDR3 sequences, 15% to 20% seen once. It was from about 19,000 to 1,100,000 sorted cells, with 10%, 30% or 50% RNA, that naive CD8 libraries came. V is TRBV29-1 and J is TRBJ2-1; 7 nucleotides line up with TRBD2. This TCR was recovered from a human donor in good health. Some libraries in this study had Jurkat cell RNA spiked in. Sequenced material: naive CD8+ T cells from blood, with Jurkat cell RNA spiked in. Specified subset: FACS-sorted CD8+CD4-CCR7+CD45RA+ naive T cells. DNA of the CDR3: TGCAGCGTTGTTCCTAGCGGCTACAATGAGCAGTTCTTC. Protein product: CSVVPSGYNEQFF.